In its sample, the clone carrying this TCR beta chain was seen a few times. No antigen is known for it. Clones were read by immunoSEQ multiplex PCR, and TCRdb kept only the in-frame ones, dropping some. The table has tens of thousands of clones, over 80% seen once. This sample is drawn from a study of lymphopenia after photon versus proton radiotherapy. Study-wide points: Post-nadir TCR diversity decline inversely tracked overall survival among those who died. Relative stability marked proton patients; photon patients lost diversity and naive cells. Only patients who died were analyzed for survival; proton advantage is unproven.

The trim removed 6 bases at V and 2 bases at J, leaving 6 bases unmatched. The CDR3 is 14 amino acids. CDR1 and CDR2 (germline): SNHLY, FYNNEI. This material consisted of peripheral blood, taken from a patient treated with proton-based radiotherapy. The sequence came from a woman between 65 and 79 years old with pancreatic cancer. The V and J genes are TRBV2 and TRBJ1-1; 7 nucleotides match TRBD1. The chain's CDR3 is CASRAYRGNTEAFF. In DNA, the CDR3 is TGTGCCAGCAGAGCTTACAGGGGAAACACTGAAGCTTTCTTT.